This TCR beta chain was sequenced for a study of response to subunit inactivated influenza vaccine. Each CDR3 protein gets one entry after TCRdb re-called the RT-PCR reads with MiXCR. This table has about 530,000 distinct CDR3 sequences, under 15% appearing once. CDR3 size: 15 residues. Germline V gene lookup returns CDR1 SGHTA and CDR2 FQGNSA. V dropped 5 bases and J dropped 4 bases, with 15 bases sitting between them. The sample here was PBMCs from blood, taken roughly 45 days after vaccination. V gene TRBV7-2 combines with J gene TRBJ2-1; D is uncertain. The TCR comes from a man between 50 and 59 years old who received an inactivated influenza vaccine. As DNA, the CDR3 is TGTGCCAGCAGCCAAATGGTGGGTGATTACAATGAGCAGTTCTTC. Residues: CASSQMVGDYNEQFF.